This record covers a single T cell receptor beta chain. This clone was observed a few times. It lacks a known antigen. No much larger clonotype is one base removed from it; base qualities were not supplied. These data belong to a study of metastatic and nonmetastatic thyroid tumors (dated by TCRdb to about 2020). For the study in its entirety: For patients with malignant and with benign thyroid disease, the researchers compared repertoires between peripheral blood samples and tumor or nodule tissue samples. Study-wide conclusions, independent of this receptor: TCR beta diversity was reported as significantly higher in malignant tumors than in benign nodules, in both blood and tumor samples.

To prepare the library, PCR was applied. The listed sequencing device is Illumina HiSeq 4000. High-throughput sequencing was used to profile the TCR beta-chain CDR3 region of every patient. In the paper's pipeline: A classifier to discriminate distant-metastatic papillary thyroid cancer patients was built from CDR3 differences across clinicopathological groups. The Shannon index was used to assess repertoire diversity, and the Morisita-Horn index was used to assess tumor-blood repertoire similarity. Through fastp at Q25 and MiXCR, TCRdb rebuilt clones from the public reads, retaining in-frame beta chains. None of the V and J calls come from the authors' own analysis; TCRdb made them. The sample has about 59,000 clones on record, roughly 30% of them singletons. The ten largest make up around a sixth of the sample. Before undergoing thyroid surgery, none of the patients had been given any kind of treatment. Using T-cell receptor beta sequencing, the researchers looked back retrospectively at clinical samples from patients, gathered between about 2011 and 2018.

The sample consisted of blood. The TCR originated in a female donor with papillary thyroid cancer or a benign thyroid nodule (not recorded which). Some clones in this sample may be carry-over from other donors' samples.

The CDR3 reads CASSSGTGVGDTQYF. The nucleotide sequence is given as TGCGCCAGCAGCTCGGGGACAGGGGTGGGGGATACGCAGTATTTT. This sequence uses TRBV5-1 and TRBJ2-3, and 10 junction bases match TRBD1. From the germline V gene, CDR1 is SGHRS and CDR2 is YFSETQ. The V end gives up 3 bases and the J end 6 bases, leaving 7 bases in the junction not matched to a gene. Reading from cysteine to phenylalanine, the CDR3 counts 15 amino acids. Only the CDR3 part of the read is kept: 45 bases, read in frame from the first base.